This is a list of T cell receptor beta chains from one sample in a study of blood T cell repertoires in COVID-19. Here immunoSEQ multiplex PCR was the method, and the copy in TCRdb shows in-frame clones only, minus some. This table has about 32,000 clones, 80% to 90% appearing once. Sequenced: peripheral blood. The receptors originated from a woman of 80 years or more with active or convalescent COVID-19. Each CDR3 is given with its conserved first and last residue. Each record gives: V gene, J gene, CDR3 length, CDR3 protein.

V gene: TRBV2
J gene: TRBJ1-5
CDR3 length: 16
CDR3 protein: CASSPTGTGSNQPQHF

V gene: TRBV2
J gene: TRBJ1-3
CDR3 length: 13
CDR3 protein: CASDSASGNTIYF

V gene: TRBV28
J gene: TRBJ2-1
CDR3 length: 13
CDR3 protein: CASSFGARGEQFF

V gene: TRBV7-9
J gene: TRBJ2-5
CDR3 length: 15
CDR3 protein: CASSLAGAGEETQYF

V gene: TRBV5-1
J gene: TRBJ2-2
CDR3 length: 15
CDR3 protein: CASSLVQREVGELFF

V gene: TRBV10-1
J gene: TRBJ2-7
CDR3 length: 14
CDR3 protein: CASSESGQSYEQYF

V gene: TRBV5-4
J gene: TRBJ1-1
CDR3 length: 15
CDR3 protein: CASSSRQGRGTEAFF

V gene: TRBV5-4
J gene: TRBJ1-3
CDR3 length: 14
CDR3 protein: CASSPGTGGNTIYF

V gene: TRBV19
J gene: TRBJ1-2
CDR3 length: 14
CDR3 protein: CASSNRQGLRGYTF

V gene: TRBV19
J gene: TRBJ1-5
CDR3 length: 15
CDR3 protein: CASSLGQGGGQPQHF

V gene: TRBV14
J gene: TRBJ2-3
CDR3 length: 17
CDR3 protein: CASSHLLSGGATDTQYF

V gene: TRBV18
J gene: TRBJ1-2
CDR3 length: 16
CDR3 protein: CASSPPSVGANYGYTF